The present entry profiles one T cell receptor (beta chain) with its context. What it binds is not known. The study ran its PCR with 60 Vbeta and 13 Jbeta primers. Produced via immunoSEQ multiplex PCR; TCRdb's table is partial and in-frame only. Of about 140,000 clones detected, around 81% appear once; the ten largest clones hold approximately 2.5%. This specimen belongs to a study of cytomegalovirus exposure and HLA in healthy donors. Findings and limits, study-wide: In a later analysis, HLA-associated TCR beta chains were more clonally expanded than equally common others. A later analysis reportedly found fewer N-insertions in an Asian-associated ancestry cluster than the approximately 700-donor mean.

The sample consisted of PBMCs. This TCR was sampled from a man aged 50-60 years in good health and CMV-seronegative.

The CDR3 DNA reads as TGTGCCAGCAGTCGACTAGCGGGAGGTTACGAGCAGTACTTC. Amino acid sequence: CASSRLAGGYEQYF. This sequence joins TRBV5-8 and TRBJ2-7; TRBD2 matches at 13 bases. CDR1 and CDR2 from the germline V gene are SGHTS and YDEGEE. Germline trimming cut 5 bases from V and 4 bases from J; bases unmatched to any gene: 3. This CDR3 is built from 14 residues.